The 32 T cell receptor beta chains listed next were all sequenced from one sample in a study of T cells in Graves' hyperthyroidism and ophthalmopathy. The investigators amplified TCR beta CDR3 regions from RNA transcripts. First-round RT-PCR of the TCR CDR3 relied on the HTBI primer set. TCRdb re-called the multiplex PCR reads with MiXCR, one entry per CDR3 protein. The sample carries around 240,000 distinct CDR3 sequences, 14% to 15% recorded once. Sample: blood. These receptors came from a woman in her 40s with Graves' hyperthyroidism that later progressed to Graves' ophthalmopathy.

In its sample, this clonotype was seen many times. This sequence joins TRBV6-1 and TRBJ2-5, with a weak D call TRBD2 (5 bases). From germline, CDR1 is MNHNS and CDR2 SASEGT. This CDR3 is 17 amino acids long. V lost 1 base to trimming and J lost 2 bases, with 17 bases between them. DNA of the CDR3: TGTGCCAGCAGTGAAGATCAGAGCTCGGGGTGGCAAGAGACCCAGTACTTC. Its protein is CASSEDQSSGWQETQYF.

The V and J genes are TRBV20-1 and TRBJ1-2; 8 nucleotides match TRBD1. V trimming: 4 bases; J trimming: 3 bases; junction bases outside the gene matches: 4. This CDR3 contains 13 residues. The germline V gene has CDR1 DFQATT and CDR2 SNEGSKA (reference sequence). This CDR3 reads CSAIARGHYGYTF. As DNA, the CDR3 is TGCAGTGCTATTGCCAGGGGGCACTATGGCTACACCTTC.

At least ten counts were recorded for this clonotype. The rearrangement uses TRBV28 and TRBJ2-7; D gene uncertain. This CDR3 region has 11 residues. Germline V gene sequence: CDR1 MDHEN, CDR2 SYDVKM. With 9 bases removed from V and 2 bases from J, the gap between germline ends came to 8 bases. CDR3 protein: CASQGTYEQYF. The DNA of the CDR3 is TGTGCCAGTCAAGGTACCTACGAGCAGTACTTC.

This clonotype was recorded many times. The genes are TRBV5-6 and TRBJ2-7; no definite D call. V lost 4 bases and J 4 bases, leaving 9 bases between the germline ends. Germline-derived CDR1 and CDR2 are SGHDT and YYEEEE. The CDR3 contains 12 residues. The CDR3 region is CASSMDRYEQYF. CDR3 bases: TGTGCCAGCAGCATGGACCGGTACGAGCAGTACTTC.

The V and J genes are TRBV6-5 and TRBJ1-6; D is undetermined. Germline CDR1 and CDR2: MNHEY and SVGAGI. V lost 3 bases, J lost 9 bases, and 9 bases lay in between. This CDR3 region has 13 residues. Here the CDR3 reads CASSYDTASPLHF. The CDR3 DNA is TGTGCCAGCAGTTATGATACCGCTTCACCCCTCCACTTT.

This clonotype has a count of ten or more. V gene TRBV7-9 combines with J gene TRBJ2-1; 7 nucleotides agree with TRBD1. CDR1 and CDR2 (germline): SEHNR, FQNEAQ (reference sequence). The CDR3 extends over 12 amino acids. After removal of 5 bases from V and 10 bases from J, the junction contained 5 bases not matched to a gene. The CDR3 loop is CASSLQGREQFF. The CDR3 DNA is TGTGCCAGCAGCCTACAGGGGAGAGAGCAGTTCTTC.

Ten or more counts support this clonotype. V gene TRBV3-1 combines with J gene TRBJ2-5; D unresolved. Germline V lookup: CDR1 LGHDT, CDR2 YNNKEL (reference sequence). The length of the CDR3 is 14 residues. Trimming shortened V by 1 base and J by 5 bases, and 11 bases separated the two germline ends. This CDR3 is CASSQGFAGETQYF. CDR3 bases: TGTGCCAGCAGCCAAGGATTTGCCGGGGAGACCCAGTACTTC.

There are many counts of this clonotype. The gene calls are TRBV18 and TRBJ2-5, with D tentatively TRBD2 (5 bases). This CDR3 comprises 18 residues. Per the germline V gene, CDR1 is KGHSH and CDR2 is LQKENI. Trimming shortened V by 0 bases and J by 4 bases, and 21 bases separated the two germline ends. This chain's CDR3 is CASSPPGSRRSPRETQYF. CDR3 sequence (DNA): TGTGCCAGCTCACCACCGGGGTCTCGGAGGAGCCCCCGAGAGACCCAGTACTTC.

This clonotype was observed at least ten times. This sequence joins TRBV2 and TRBJ2-3; 8 positions agree with TRBD2. The length of the CDR3 is 15 residues. From germline, CDR1 is SNHLY and CDR2 FYNNEI. J was trimmed by 2 bases and V by 6 bases; bases with no gene match: 7. As DNA, the CDR3 is TGTGCCAGCAGCGCAACTAGCGGAGACACAGATACGCAGTATTTT. This sequence encodes CASSATSGDTDTQYF. Combining the CDR3 with reference TRBV2 and TRBJ2-3 gives the whole variable domain EPEVTQTPSHQVTQMGQEVILRCVPISNHLYFYWYRQILGQKVEFLVSFYNNEISEKSEIFDDQFSVERPDGSNFTLKIRSTKLEDSAMYFCASSATSGDTDTQYFGPGTRLTVL.

This clonotype was detected ten times or more. The chain joins TRBV28 to TRBJ2-6; 8 nucleotides align to TRBD1. This CDR3 comprises 15 residues. V was pared by 10 bases and J by 0 bases, with 5 bases of the junction left unmatched. Germline values: CDR1 MDHEN, CDR2 SYDVKM. The CDR3 sequence is CATRGQASGANVLTF. The CDR3 DNA reads as TGTGCCACCAGGGGACAGGCCTCTGGGGCCAACGTCCTGACTTTC.

In this sample, this clonotype turned up many times. The chain couples TRBV12-3 or TRBV12-4 to TRBJ1-3; perhaps TRBD1 as D (6 bases). Trimming removed 4 bases at V and 0 bases at J, with 7 bases between. This CDR3 region has 14 residues. CDR3 region: CASSWDTSGNTIYF. The CDR3 DNA is TGTGCCAGCAGTTGGGACACCTCTGGAAACACCATATATTTT.

This clonotype was recorded at least ten times. This chain links TRBV20-1 with TRBJ2-5, with TRBD2 matching over 9 bases. The CDR3 is 15 residues long. The J segment lost 5 bases and the V segment lost 6 bases, leaving 13 bases of the junction unmatched. Looked up from germline, CDR1 is DFQATT and CDR2 is SNEGSKA (reference sequence). For the CDR3, the DNA is TGCAGTGCCCTCGGTAGCGGGAGTAGGTTGGAGACCCAGTACTTC. Its translation: CSALGSGSRLETQYF.

Many counts were recorded for this clonotype. The rearrangement links TRBV11-2 to TRBJ2-1; TRBD2 is a possible D gene (5 bases). The CDR3 extends over 15 amino acids. V dropped 5 bases and J dropped 14 bases, with 25 bases sitting between them. The germline V gene encodes CDR1 SGHAT and CDR2 FQNNGV. CDR3: CASSPWELVFLRKFF. CDR3 coding DNA: TGTGCCAGCAGCCCTTGGGAGTTAGTATTCTTGAGGAAGTTCTTC.

This clonotype was picked up many times. The V gene is TRBV11-2, the J gene TRBJ2-6; D not certain. There are 15 residues in the CDR3. Germline CDR1 is SGHAT and CDR2 is FQNNGV. With 0 bases removed from V and 0 bases from J, the gap between germline ends came to 3 bases. CDR3 amino acids: CASSLDSSGANVLTF. The CDR3 DNA sequence: TGTGCCAGCAGCTTAGACAGCTCTGGGGCCAACGTCCTGACTTTC.

This clonotype was observed at least ten times. J is TRBJ2-3 and V is TRBV7-2; 7 bases fit TRBD1. Germline trimming cut 5 bases from V and 2 bases from J; bases unmatched to any gene: 10. The CDR3 has 16 residues. CDR1 SGHTA and CDR2 FQGNSA come from the germline V gene. CDR3 nucleotides: TGTGCCAGCAGCAGACCAGGGGGAGCTGACACAGATACGCAGTATTTT. Its translation: CASSRPGGADTDTQYF. The full variable domain, with the rest looked up from reference TRBV7-2 and TRBJ2-3, is GAGVSQSPSNKVTEKGKDVELRCDPISGHTALYWYRQSLGQGLEFLIYFQGNSAPDKSGLPSDRFSAERTGGSVSTLTIQRTQQEDSAVYLCASSRPGGADTDTQYFGPGTRLTVL.

This clonotype appeared many times. The V and J genes are TRBV5-1 and TRBJ2-3; TRBD1 might be the D (6 bases). The germline V gene encodes CDR1 SGHRS and CDR2 YFSETQ. Trimming stripped 0 bases from V and 5 bases from J, with 7 bases between. The CDR3 is made up of 13 amino acids. The CDR3 DNA reads TGCGCCAGCAGCTTGGGCAGGGGAGATACGCAGTATTTT. This codes for CASSLGRGDTQYF.

This clonotype has ten or more counts. This chain joins TRBV30 and TRBJ1-5; D is possibly TRBD1 (6 bases). V was pared by 2 bases and J by 7 bases, with 18 bases between. Germline assignment: CDR1 GTSNPN and CDR2 SVGIG (reference sequence). This CDR3 is 15 amino acids long. The CDR3: CAWSLLDRFDQPQHF. CDR3 bases: TGTGCCTGGAGTTTACTCGACAGGTTCGACCAGCCCCAGCATTTT.

The chain couples TRBV5-6 to TRBJ1-6; D not resolved. The CDR3 has 15 residues. Germline CDR1 and CDR2: SGHDT and YYEEEE. V was shortened by 0 bases and J by 4 bases, with 8 bases between the two germline ends. CDR3 DNA: TGTGCCAGCAGCTTGGGGGCAAATTATAATTCACCCCTCCACTTT. It codes for CASSLGANYNSPLHF.

In its sample, this clonotype was seen many times. V is TRBV28 and J is TRBJ2-1; D not resolved. The V and J ends lost 2 bases and 9 bases respectively, with 8 bases between them. Germline loops: CDR1 MDHEN, CDR2 SYDVKM. The CDR3 is 12 residues long. This CDR3 reads CASSLRFTEQFF. DNA of the CDR3: TGTGCCAGCAGTTTACGTTTTACTGAGCAGTTCTTC.

The CDR3 sequence is CASGGLGAKEQFF. The CDR3 DNA follows: TGCGCCAGCGGGGGATTGGGGGCCAAGGAGCAGTTCTTC. The chain employs TRBV4-1 and TRBJ2-1, with a possible D match to TRBD1 (6 bases). Trimming removed 8 bases at V and 10 bases at J, with 18 bases between. CDR1 and CDR2 (germline): MGHRA, YSYEKL. The CDR3 has 13 amino acids.

This clonotype has ten or more counts. The chain combines TRBV6-5 with TRBJ1-6; 8 nucleotides line up with TRBD1. Trimming at V came to 2 bases and at J to 10 bases, leaving 16 bases not matched to a gene. The germline CDR1 and CDR2 sequences are MNHEY and SVGAGI. The CDR3 length is 18 residues. CDR3 loop: CASSYATGEWGYGSPLHF. DNA for the CDR3: TGTGCCAGCAGTTACGCGACAGGGGAGTGGGGCTATGGATCACCCCTCCACTTT.

This clonotype was seen a handful of times. The chain couples TRBV5-1 to TRBJ2-7, with TRBD2 identical over 14 bases. The CDR3 length is 15 residues. With 0 bases clipped from V and 5 bases from J, the junction kept 1 base outside the gene matches. Germline V lookup: CDR1 SGHRS, CDR2 YFSETQ. CDR3 amino acids: CASSLGTSGRHEQYF. The CDR3 region has the DNA TGCGCCAGCAGCTTGGGGACTAGCGGGAGGCACGAGCAGTACTTC.

In this sample, this clonotype turned up many times. The chain joins TRBV20-1 to TRBJ1-1; 7 nucleotides agree with TRBD1. CDR3 length: 15 amino acids. The germline gives CDR1 DFQATT, CDR2 SNEGSKA (reference sequence). V lost 1 base to trimming and J lost 1 base; unmatched junction nucleotides: 6. The CDR3 protein is CSARARGLTNTEAFF. CDR3 in DNA: TGCAGTGCTAGAGCTAGGGGGCTTACGAACACTGAAGCTTTCTTT.

This clonotype was seen many times. The gene calls are TRBV2 and TRBJ1-1, with 7 bases matching TRBD1. Germline CDR1 SNHLY, CDR2 FYNNEI. V was pared by 11 bases and J by 1 base, with 7 bases of the junction left unmatched. The CDR3 is 13 amino acids. The DNA of the CDR3 is TGTGCCTTCCGGCGGGACAGGAACACTGAAGCTTTCTTT. This codes for CAFRRDRNTEAFF.

As concerns this clonotype: A clone one base away is much larger, so this may be a read error. The chain is built from TRBV27 and TRBJ2-5, with TRBD2 matching 14 bases. Germline V lookup: CDR1 MNHEY, CDR2 SMNVEV (reference sequence). The CDR3 sequence is 15 residues long. CDR3: CASQPQGLAGEAQYF. CDR3 DNA: TGTGCCAGCCAACCTCAGGGACTAGCGGGAGAGGCCCAGTACTTC.

As to this clonotype: Just one base apart from a much larger clone, this may be a read error. The gene calls are TRBV3-1 and TRBJ2-7, with TRBD2 identical over 9 bases. Germline CDR1 and CDR2: LGHDT and YNNKEL (reference sequence). This CDR3 has 17 amino acids. DNA of the CDR3: TGTGCCAGCAGCCAAGCAGTAGCGGGAGTTGGATTTAACGAGCAGCACTTC. Translation: CASSQAVAGVGFNEQHF.

This chain uses TRBV5-1 with TRBJ1-4; 7 positions match TRBD1. This CDR3 region has 14 residues. V gave up 5 bases and J gave up 4 bases; unmatched junction bases: 5. Germline V gene data show CDR1 as SGHRS and CDR2 as YFSETQ. CDR3: CASRAGTVNEKLFF. As DNA, the CDR3 is TGCGCCAGCAGGGCCGGGACAGTTAATGAAAAACTGTTTTTT.

This clonotype turned up a few times. The chain employs TRBV25-1 and TRBJ2-2; the match to TRBD1 covers 7 bases. CDR3 size: 16 residues. The V and J ends lost 0 bases and 2 bases, in that order; junction bases with no gene match: 3. Per germline, CDR1 MGHDK and CDR2 SYGVNS. The CDR3 region has the DNA TGTGCCAGCAGTGAATATGGGACAGTAAACACCGGGGAGCTGTTTTTT. It is translated as CASSEYGTVNTGELFF.

There are a few counts of this clonotype. The gene calls are TRBV30 and TRBJ1-6; no definite D call. Germline loops: CDR1 GTSNPN, CDR2 SVGIG (reference sequence). The CDR3 loop spans 10 amino acids. Deletions cut 0 bases from V and 13 bases from J, with 4 bases between. The CDR3 reads CAWSVPPLHF. CDR3 nucleotide sequence: TGTGCCTGGAGTGTACCGCCCCTCCACTTT. Looking up the rest from reference TRBV30 and TRBJ1-6 gives the full variable domain: SQTIHQWPATLVQPVGSPLSLECTVEGTSNPNLYWYRQAAGRGLQLLFYSVGIGQISSEVPQNLSASRPQDRQFILSSKKLLLSDSGFYLCAWSVPPLHFGNGTRLTVT.

This clonotype was recorded at least ten times. The gene calls are TRBV5-1 and TRBJ1-6, with a tentative D call TRBD1 (5 bases). The CDR3 runs to 15 residues. Germline loops: CDR1 SGHRS, CDR2 YFSETQ. Trimming removed 4 bases at V and 4 bases at J, with 12 bases between. The CDR3 loop is CASSTGPYYNSPLHF. Here the CDR3 DNA reads TGCGCCAGCAGCACGGGACCCTATTATAATTCACCCCTCCACTTT.

In its sample, this clonotype was seen many times. The CDR3, as DNA: TGTGCCAGCAGCTTCAGGGCAGTCTCCTCCTACGAGCAGTACTTC. This codes for CASSFRAVSSYEQYF. This chain uses TRBV11-2 with TRBJ2-7; D is perhaps TRBD1 (5 bases). CDR1 and CDR2 from the germline V gene are SGHAT and FQNNGV. Trimming shortened V by 3 bases and J by 0 bases, and 12 bases separated the two germline ends. This CDR3 comprises 15 residues.

This clonotype was seen repeatedly, ten times or more. This chain uses TRBV29-1 with TRBJ2-7, with 7 bases fitting TRBD1. CDR1 is SQVTM and CDR2 is ANQGSEA in the germline V gene. Trimming removed 4 bases from V and 5 bases from J; junction bases left unmatched: 5. The CDR3 contains 12 residues. In DNA, the CDR3 is TGCAGCGTTGTATCCAGGGGGAACGAGCAGTACTTC. It is translated as CSVVSRGNEQYF.